This T cell receptor beta chain was found in a study of beta chain features in type 1 diabetes. Reverse transcription of all isolated RNA meant that expressed TCRB transcripts were sequenced. Sequencing was performed with immunoSEQ multiplex PCR; in TCRdb, only in-frame clones are kept and a portion is missing. The sample yields around 300,000 clones, 9.5% to 12% seen once. V was cut by 4 bases and J by 9 bases, with 13 bases left in between. This CDR3 has 12 residues. CDR1 SGDLS and CDR2 YYNGEE come from the germline V gene. What was sequenced was naive CD4+ T cells from blood. The sequence was collected from a woman aged 30 to 39 in good health. This sequence joins TRBV9 and TRBJ1-1; maybe TRBD1 (5 bases). The CDR3 bases are TGTGCCAGCAGCACCGGGACTGACAAAGCTTTCTTT. It codes for CASSTGTDKAFF.